The present TCR beta chain was sequenced within a study of breast tumors, draining lymph nodes, adjacent tissues. The CDR3 spans 18 residues. Germline CDR1 and CDR2: LGHNA and YNFKEQ. V was clipped by 1 base and J by 2 bases, with 21 bases between them. TCRdb passed the multiplex PCR reads through MiXCR, listing each CDR3 protein once. The data show tens of thousands of distinct CDR3 sequences, about 38% seen once. Sequences were obtained from breast tumor tissue. This sequence was found in a female donor with breast cancer. Some clones in this sample may be carry-over from other donors' samples. The chain has TRBV4-2 and TRBJ2-7; D unresolved. CDR3 in DNA: TGTGCCAGCAGCCAAGGGGCTGCGCGGCCCACGACCGCCTACGAGCAGTACTTC. Translated, it gives CASSQGAARPTTAYEQYF.